The entry that follows covers one TCR beta chain sequence. Its target antigen remains unknown. No per-base quality is available; no much larger clone lies one base away. The entry originates in a study of blood T cell repertoires in COVID-19 (dated by TCRdb to the early 2020s). About the investigation overall: Samples covering the acute and convalescent phases of COVID-19 were provided by collaborators in the United States, Italy and Spain. The material from the prospective study consisted of cDNA or gDNA derived from T cells, B-cell-depleted T cells, or PBMCs. Subjects who had been exposed to COVID-19, were actively infected with it, or had recovered from it provided the deeply sampled blood TCRbeta repertoires that made up the dataset. The repertoires were released in a freely available public database meant as a resource for research on the immune response to SARS-CoV-2. Samples were obtained from the ongoing ImmuneRACE study (first 160 participants) and from roughly 1,300 subjects provided by 6 global collaborators. A de-identified subject ID, COVID-19 status, age in years and sex were almost always included in the sample metadata. Where available, HLA class I and class II types were taken from metadata supplied by the sample provider and were not determined by assay-based typing.

Points the paper makes about the study in general: How much clinical and demographic metadata was included differed by source and by participant, and the metadata was provided uncurated.

TCRbeta CDR3 regions were amplified from genomic DNA using the immunoSEQ Assay, a bias-controlled multiplex PCR. The original pipeline was this. The number of nucleated cells in each sample was estimated from the amplification of reference gene primers within the assay. Sequence reads were collapsed and filtered to measure the absolute abundance of every unique TCRbeta CDR3 rearrangement. For each sample, productive Simpson clonality was calculated by taking the square root of Simpson's diversity index across productive rearrangements. As stored in TCRdb, this immuneACCESS dataset retains in-frame rearrangements with V and J assigned. A fraction of the clones does not appear; measured against another copy, unresolved V genes explain less than half of the discrepancy, and the remainder lacks a known reason. The DNA gave D and trimming, while V, J and clone size come from that table. This sample comprises roughly 98,000 clones, about 85% of them detected only once. The top ten clones comprise about 10% of the sample.

Each collaborating institution followed its own protocols to collect whole blood in K2EDTA tubes. For TCRbeta analysis, collaborator samples were shipped as frozen whole blood, as isolated PBMCs, or as DNA extracted from either sample type. The TCR sequence derives from a woman between 70 and 85 years old with active or convalescent COVID-19. The sequenced material came from peripheral blood.

The CDR3 region has the sequence CASSETGSTEAFF. The DNA reads TGCGCCAGCAGTGAAACAGGGAGCACTGAAGCTTTCTTT. This chain joins TRBV10-1 to TRBJ1-1, with TRBD1 perhaps the D gene, on 6 matching bases. The CDR3 numbers 13 residues from cysteine through phenylalanine. Only the CDR3 portion is preserved as DNA: 39 bases, with reading frame beginning at the first base. CDR1 WNHNN and CDR2 SYGVQD were looked up in the germline V gene (reference sequence). Trimming costs V 3 bases and J 4 bases, and their ends lie 9 bases apart.